This T cell receptor (beta chain) was recorded in a study of T-cell memory formation after mild COVID-19. Germline V CDR1 and CDR2: ENHRY, SYGVKD. V lost 6 bases and J 7 bases, leaving 8 bases between the germline ends. The CDR3 loop spans 11 amino acids. TCRdb re-derived calls from the 5' RACE reads in MiXCR, one entry per CDR3 protein. The sample has 300,000 or so distinct CDR3 sequences, about 16% seen once. Sample: PBMCs or a T cell subset sorted from them (not recorded which). The rearrangement uses TRBV10-3 and TRBJ2-3; D possibly uses TRBD1 or TRBD2 (5 bases each). This clonotype was sampled from a man aged 18 to 30 who had mild COVID-19 (a few samples of this study predate the infection). Cell type and time point are not known. For the CDR3, the DNA is TGTGCCATCAGCACGGGACATACGCAGTATTTT. The encoded protein is CAISTGHTQYF.